Here is one T cell receptor (beta chain) with its context. Its cognate antigen is unknown. CDR3 length equals 13 residues. Primers for the PCR totalled 60 Vbeta and 13 Jbeta. The data were produced by immunoSEQ multiplex PCR, yet TCRdb's version contains in-frame clones alone and is incomplete. This sample yields about 140,000 clones, of which roughly 80% are seen a single time; roughly 4.7% belongs to the top ten. This sample was included in a study of cytomegalovirus exposure and HLA in healthy donors. Study-wide findings and caveats: Earlier analysis yielded a pattern in which most TCR beta V segments were productive about 87% or about 30% of the time. With later analysis, a missense DCLRE1C variant became linked to TCR beta V- and J-gene trimming.

This clonotype originated in a male donor in good health and CMV-seronegative. The chain carries TRBV21-1 and TRBJ2-1; the table gives TRBD2 as D, unverified against the DNA. TRBV21-1 is designated a pseudogene. Sequencing used PBMCs. The CDR3 spells CASSTGSVNGQFF. CDR3 nucleotides: TGTGCCAGCAGCACGGGTAGCGTGAATGGGCAGTTCTTC.